This T cell receptor (beta chain) was retrieved from a study of CD8 T cells in Susac syndrome. As for the study in general: Among sequenced Susac syndrome patients, 5 or 6 had active disease and under ten were in remission. Each patient with Susac syndrome, at the time of blood draw, was therapy-naive, on corticosteroids, or on intravenous immunoglobulin alone. Overall study results and limits: Only a relatively small number of individuals were included in the TCR sequencing and HLA analysis.

Reverse transcription of about 0.5 to 1 ug RNA used random hexamers. TCRdb used MiXCR to reprocess the immunoSEQ multiplex PCR reads, holding one entry per CDR3 protein. Of over 130,000 distinct CDR3 sequences listed, approximately 95% are singletons. TEMRA cells were FACS-enriched and CD8+ and CD4+ T cells negatively isolated. Remarks on this clonotype: The antigen remains undetermined.

The CDR3 consists of 12 residues. Germline loops: CDR1 LGHNA, CDR2 YSLEER. Trimming took 2 bases from V and 8 from J, leaving 6 bases between them. The clonotype was recovered from a human donor with Susac syndrome. This chain joins TRBV4-3 and TRBJ1-4; D gene ambiguous. Sequencing was done on a sample of CD4+ T cells from PBMCs. Written as DNA, the CDR3 is TGCGCCAGCAGCCAATCGCAAGAAAAACTGTTTTTT. Its translation is CASSQSQEKLFF.